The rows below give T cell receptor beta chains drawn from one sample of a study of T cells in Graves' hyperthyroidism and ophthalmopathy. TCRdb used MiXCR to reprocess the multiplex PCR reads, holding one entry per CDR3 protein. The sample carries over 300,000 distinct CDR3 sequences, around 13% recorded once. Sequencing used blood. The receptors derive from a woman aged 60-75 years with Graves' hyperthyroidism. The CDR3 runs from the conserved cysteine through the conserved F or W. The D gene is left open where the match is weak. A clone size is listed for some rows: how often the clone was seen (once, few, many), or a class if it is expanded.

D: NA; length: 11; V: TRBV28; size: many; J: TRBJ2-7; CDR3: CASSAYYEQYF; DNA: TGTGCCAGCAGTGCCTACTACGAGCAGTACTTC
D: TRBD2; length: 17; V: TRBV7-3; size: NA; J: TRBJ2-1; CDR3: CASSFFSGASSYNEQFF; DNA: TGTGCCAGCAGCTTCTTCAGCGGGGCCAGCTCCTACAATGAGCAGTTCTTC
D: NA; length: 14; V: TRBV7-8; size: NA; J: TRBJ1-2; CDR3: CASSLGELNYGYTF; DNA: TGTGCCAGCAGCTTAGGAGAACTTAACTATGGCTACACCTTC
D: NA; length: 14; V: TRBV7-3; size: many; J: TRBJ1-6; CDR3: CASSLNPENSPLHF; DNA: TGTGCCAGCAGCTTAAATCCGGAAAATTCACCCCTCCACTTT
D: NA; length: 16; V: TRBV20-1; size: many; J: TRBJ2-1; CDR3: CSARDFGLGVENEQFF; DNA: TGCAGTGCTAGAGACTTCGGTTTAGGAGTTGAGAATGAGCAGTTCTTC
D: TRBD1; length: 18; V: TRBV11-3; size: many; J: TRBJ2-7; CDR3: CASSLGTGTGGKYREQYF; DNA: TGTGCCAGCAGCTTAGGGACCGGGACAGGGGGCAAGTATCGCGAGCAGTACTTC
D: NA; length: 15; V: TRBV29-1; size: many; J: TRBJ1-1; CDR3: CSAGSGWGMNTEAFF; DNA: TGCAGCGCCGGATCGGGATGGGGCATGAACACTGAAGCTTTCTTT
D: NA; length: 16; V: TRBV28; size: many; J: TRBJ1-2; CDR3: CASSPYLSGKPYGYTF; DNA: TGTGCCAGCAGTCCGTACCTTTCGGGAAAACCCTATGGCTACACCTTC
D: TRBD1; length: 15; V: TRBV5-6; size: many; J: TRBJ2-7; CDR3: CASSARTGFYYEQYF; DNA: TGTGCCAGCAGCGCCCGGACAGGGTTTTACTACGAGCAGTACTTC
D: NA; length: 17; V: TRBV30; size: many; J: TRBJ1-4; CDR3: CAWSVKLGAGINEKLFF; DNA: TGTGCCTGGAGTGTTAAGTTAGGAGCGGGGATTAATGAAAAACTGTTTTTT
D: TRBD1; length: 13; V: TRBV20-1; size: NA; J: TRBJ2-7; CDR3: CSIWTGGKYEQYF; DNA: TGCAGCATCTGGACAGGGGGCAAGTACGAGCAGTACTTC
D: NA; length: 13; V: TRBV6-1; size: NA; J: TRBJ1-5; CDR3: CASVVQGNQPQHF; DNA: TGTGCCAGCGTTGTACAGGGCAATCAGCCCCAGCATTTT
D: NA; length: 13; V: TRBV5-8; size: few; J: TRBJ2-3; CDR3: CASSLRSADTQYF; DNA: TGTGCCAGCAGCTTGAGGAGCGCAGATACGCAGTATTTT
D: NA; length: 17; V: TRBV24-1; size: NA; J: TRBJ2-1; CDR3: CATSERLHQSSYNEQFF; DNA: TGTGCCACCAGTGAGCGACTCCACCAAAGCTCCTACAATGAGCAGTTCTTC
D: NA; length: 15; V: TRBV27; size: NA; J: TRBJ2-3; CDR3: CASSPSVLGEDTQYF; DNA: TGTGCCAGCAGTCCCTCCGTTCTAGGGGAAGATACGCAGTATTTT
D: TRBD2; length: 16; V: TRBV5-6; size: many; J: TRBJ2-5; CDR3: CASSLGLAGALETQYF; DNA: TGTGCCAGCAGCTTGGGGCTAGCGGGAGCCCTTGAGACCCAGTACTTC
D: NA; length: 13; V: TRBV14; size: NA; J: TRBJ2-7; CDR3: CASSQGLGVEQYF; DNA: TGTGCCAGCAGCCAAGGTTTGGGGGTCGAGCAGTACTTC
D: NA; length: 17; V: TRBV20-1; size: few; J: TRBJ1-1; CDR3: CSARPESVGWLNTEAFF; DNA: TGCAGTGCTAGACCCGAATCAGTGGGGTGGCTGAACACTGAAGCTTTCTTT
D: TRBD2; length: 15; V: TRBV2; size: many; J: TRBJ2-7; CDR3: CASRAGLAGTYEQYF; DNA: TGTGCCAGCAGGGCCGGACTAGCGGGAACCTACGAGCAGTACTTC
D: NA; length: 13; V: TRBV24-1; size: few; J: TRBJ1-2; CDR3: CATSDYDNYGYTF; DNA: TGTGCCACCAGTGACTATGACAACTATGGCTACACCTTC
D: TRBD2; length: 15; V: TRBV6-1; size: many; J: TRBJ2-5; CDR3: CASSEAPGTSQTQYF; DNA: TGTGCCAGCAGTGAAGCGCCCGGGACTAGTCAGACCCAGTACTTC
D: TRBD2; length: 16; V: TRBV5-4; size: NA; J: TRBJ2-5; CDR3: CASSLSLAGGGETQYF; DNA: TGTGCCAGCAGCTTGAGTCTAGCGGGAGGGGGGGAGACCCAGTACTTC
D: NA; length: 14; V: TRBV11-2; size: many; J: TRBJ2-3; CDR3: CASSFRVGPDTQYF; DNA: TGTGCCAGCAGCTTCAGGGTGGGCCCAGATACGCAGTATTTT
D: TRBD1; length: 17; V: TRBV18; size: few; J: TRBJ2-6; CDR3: CASSYWTGPTGANVLTF; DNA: TGTGCCAGCTCATATTGGACAGGGCCGACCGGGGCCAACGTCCTGACTTTC
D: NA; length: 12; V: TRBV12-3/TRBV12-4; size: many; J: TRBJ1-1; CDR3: CATSLGGTEAFF; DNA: TGTGCCACTTCCCTGGGGGGGACTGAAGCTTTCTTT